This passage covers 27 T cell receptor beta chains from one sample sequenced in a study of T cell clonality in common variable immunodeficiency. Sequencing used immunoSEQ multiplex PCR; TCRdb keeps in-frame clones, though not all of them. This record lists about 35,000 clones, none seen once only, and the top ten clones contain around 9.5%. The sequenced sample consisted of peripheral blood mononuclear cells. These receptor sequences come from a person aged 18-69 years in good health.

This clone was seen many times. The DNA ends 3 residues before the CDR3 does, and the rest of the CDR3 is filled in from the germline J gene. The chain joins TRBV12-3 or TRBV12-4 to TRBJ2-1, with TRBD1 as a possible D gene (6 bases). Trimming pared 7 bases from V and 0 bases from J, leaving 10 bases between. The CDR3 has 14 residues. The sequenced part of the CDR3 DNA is TGTGCCAGCAACCTAGGGGGCTCCTACAATGAG. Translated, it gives CASNLGGSYNE. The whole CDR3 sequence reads CASNLGGSYNEQFF.

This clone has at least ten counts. Here the CDR3 reads CSVPGLVQETQYF. Partial CDR3 DNA: TGCAGTGTCCCGGGACTTGTCCAAGAGACC. The chain recombines TRBV20-1 with TRBJ2-5; D possibly corresponds to TRBD2 (6 bases). Read sequence stops 3 residues before the CDR3 end, and the germline J gene provides the missing end. V was shortened by 7 bases and J by 1 base, with 13 bases between the two germline ends. The CDR3 runs 13 residues. CDR1 is DFQATT, CDR2 SNEGSKA, per germline (reference sequence).

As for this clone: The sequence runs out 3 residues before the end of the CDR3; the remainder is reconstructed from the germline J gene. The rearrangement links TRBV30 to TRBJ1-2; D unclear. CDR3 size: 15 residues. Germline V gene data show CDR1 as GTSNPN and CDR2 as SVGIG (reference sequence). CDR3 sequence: CAWSVAGGPYNDYTF. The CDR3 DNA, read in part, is TGTGCCTGGAGTGTAGCGGGAGGTCCCTACAATGAC.

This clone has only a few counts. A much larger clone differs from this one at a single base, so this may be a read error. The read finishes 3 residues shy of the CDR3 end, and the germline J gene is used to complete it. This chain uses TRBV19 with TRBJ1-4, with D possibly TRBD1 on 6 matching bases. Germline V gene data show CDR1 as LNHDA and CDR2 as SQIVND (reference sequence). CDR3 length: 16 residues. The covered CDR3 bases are TGTGCCAGTAGTAGCGCAGGGGTCTCCGGGGCCAACGTA. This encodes CASSSAGVSGANV. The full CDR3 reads CASSSAGVSGANVLFF.

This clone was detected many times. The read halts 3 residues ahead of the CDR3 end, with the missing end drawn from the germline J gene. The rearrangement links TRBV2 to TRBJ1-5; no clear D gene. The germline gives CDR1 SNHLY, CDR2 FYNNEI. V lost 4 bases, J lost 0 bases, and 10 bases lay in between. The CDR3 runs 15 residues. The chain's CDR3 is CASSGPGYSNQPQHF. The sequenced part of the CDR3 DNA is TGTGCCAGCAGTGGGCCAGGTTATAGCAATCAGCCC.

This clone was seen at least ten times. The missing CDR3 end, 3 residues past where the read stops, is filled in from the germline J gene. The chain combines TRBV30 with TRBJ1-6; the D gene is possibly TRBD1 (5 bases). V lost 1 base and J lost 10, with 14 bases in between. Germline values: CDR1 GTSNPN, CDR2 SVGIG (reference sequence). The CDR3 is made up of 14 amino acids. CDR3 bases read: TGTGCCTGGAGTGGTAAGGGGCAGTTGTCACCC. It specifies CAWSGKGQLSP. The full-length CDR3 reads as CAWSGKGQLSPLHF.

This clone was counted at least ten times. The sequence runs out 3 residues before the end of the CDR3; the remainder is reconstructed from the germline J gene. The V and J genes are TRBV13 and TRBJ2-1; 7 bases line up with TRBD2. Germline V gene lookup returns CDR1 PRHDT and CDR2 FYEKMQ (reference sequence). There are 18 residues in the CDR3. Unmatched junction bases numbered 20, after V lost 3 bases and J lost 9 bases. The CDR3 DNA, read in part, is TGTGCCAGCAGCTTTAGTTCGCGAACTAGCGAAGATAGCGGTGAG. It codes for CASSFSSRTSEDSGE. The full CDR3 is CASSFSSRTSEDSGEQFF.

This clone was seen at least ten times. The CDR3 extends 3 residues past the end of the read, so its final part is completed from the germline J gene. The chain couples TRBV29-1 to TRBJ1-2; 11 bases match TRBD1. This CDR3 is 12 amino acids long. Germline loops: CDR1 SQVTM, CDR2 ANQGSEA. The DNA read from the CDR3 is TGCAGCGCCGTGGACAGGGGGCTAGGC. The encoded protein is CSAVDRGLG. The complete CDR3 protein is CSAVDRGLGYTF. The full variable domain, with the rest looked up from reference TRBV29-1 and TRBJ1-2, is SAVISQKPSRDICQRGTSLTIQCQVDSQVTMMFWYRQQPGQSLTLIATANQGSEATYESGFVIDKFPISRPNLTFSTLTVSNMSPEDSSIYLCSAVDRGLGYTFGSGTRLTVV.

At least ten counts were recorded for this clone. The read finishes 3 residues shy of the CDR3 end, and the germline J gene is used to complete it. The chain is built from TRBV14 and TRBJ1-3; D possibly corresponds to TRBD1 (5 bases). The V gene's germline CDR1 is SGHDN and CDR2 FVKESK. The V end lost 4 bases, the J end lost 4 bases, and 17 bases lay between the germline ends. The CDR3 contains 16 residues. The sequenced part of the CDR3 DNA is TGTGCCAGCAGCCCGATTTCCTGGGGCTCAGGAAACACC. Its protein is CASSPISWGSGNT. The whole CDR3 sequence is CASSPISWGSGNTIYF. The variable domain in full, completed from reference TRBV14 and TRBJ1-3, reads EAGVTQFPSHSVIEKGQTVTLRCDPISGHDNLYWYRRVMGKEIKFLLHFVKESKQDESGMPNNRFLAERTGGTYSTLKVQPAELEDSGVYFCASSPISWGSGNTIYFGEGSWLTVV.

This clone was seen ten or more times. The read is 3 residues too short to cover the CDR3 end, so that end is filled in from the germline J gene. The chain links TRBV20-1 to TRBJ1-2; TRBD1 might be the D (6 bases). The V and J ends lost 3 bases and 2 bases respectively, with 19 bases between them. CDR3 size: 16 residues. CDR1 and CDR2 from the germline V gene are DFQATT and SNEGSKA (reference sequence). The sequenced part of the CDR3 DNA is TGCAGTGCTAGCGTTACCGGGGACACAAAGAACTATGGC. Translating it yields CSASVTGDTKNYG. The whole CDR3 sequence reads CSASVTGDTKNYGYTF.

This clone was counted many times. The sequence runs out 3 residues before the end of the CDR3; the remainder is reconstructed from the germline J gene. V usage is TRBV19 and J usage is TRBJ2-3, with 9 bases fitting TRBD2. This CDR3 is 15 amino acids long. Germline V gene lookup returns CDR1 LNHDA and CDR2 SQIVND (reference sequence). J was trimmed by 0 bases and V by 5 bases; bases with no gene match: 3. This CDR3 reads CASSATSGSTDTQYF. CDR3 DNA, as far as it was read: TGTGCCAGTAGTGCCACTAGCGGGAGCACAGATACG.

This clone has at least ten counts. The DNA read from the CDR3 is TGCAGTGCTAGACCCATTAGCGGAGCCTACAATGAG. It yields the protein CSARPISGAYNE. The entire CDR3 is CSARPISGAYNEQFF. The chain recombines TRBV20-1 with TRBJ2-1; D is perhaps TRBD2 (6 bases). The sequence runs out 3 residues before the end of the CDR3; the remainder is reconstructed from the germline J gene. From germline, CDR1 is DFQATT and CDR2 SNEGSKA (reference sequence). The length of the CDR3 is 15 residues. V lost 2 bases and J lost 2, with 13 bases in between.

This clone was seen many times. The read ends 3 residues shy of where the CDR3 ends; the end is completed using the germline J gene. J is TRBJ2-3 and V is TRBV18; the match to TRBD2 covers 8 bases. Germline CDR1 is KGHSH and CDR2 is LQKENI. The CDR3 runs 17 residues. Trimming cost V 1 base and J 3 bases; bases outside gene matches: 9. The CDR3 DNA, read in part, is TGTGCCAGCTCACCACTCGGGCTAGCGGGTATTACAGATACG. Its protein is CASSPLGLAGITDT. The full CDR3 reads CASSPLGLAGITDTQYF.

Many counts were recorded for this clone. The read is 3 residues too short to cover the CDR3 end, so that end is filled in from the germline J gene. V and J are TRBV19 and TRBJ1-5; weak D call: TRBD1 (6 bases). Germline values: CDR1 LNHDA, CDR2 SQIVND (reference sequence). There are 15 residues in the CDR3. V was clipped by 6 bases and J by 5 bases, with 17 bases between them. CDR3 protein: CASRDSLAGHQPQHF. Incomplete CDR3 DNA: TGTGCCAGTAGGGACAGCTTAGCGGGCCATCAGCCC.

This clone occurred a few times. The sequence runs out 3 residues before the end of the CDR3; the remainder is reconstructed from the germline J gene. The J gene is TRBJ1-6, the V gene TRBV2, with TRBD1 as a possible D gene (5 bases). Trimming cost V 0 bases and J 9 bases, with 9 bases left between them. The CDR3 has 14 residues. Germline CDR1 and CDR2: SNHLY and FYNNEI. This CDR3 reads CASSEALRGSPLHF. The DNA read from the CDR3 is TGTGCCAGCAGTGAAGCGCTTAGGGGTTCACCC.

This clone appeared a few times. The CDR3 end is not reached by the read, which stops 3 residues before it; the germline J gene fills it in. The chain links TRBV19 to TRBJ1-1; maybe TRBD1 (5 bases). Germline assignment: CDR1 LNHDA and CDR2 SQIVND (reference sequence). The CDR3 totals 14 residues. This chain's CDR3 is CASSTEPNTGVAFF. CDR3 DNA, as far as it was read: TGTGCCAGTAGTACCGAGCCGAATACAGGCGTA. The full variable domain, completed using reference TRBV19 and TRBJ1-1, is DGGITQSPKYLFRKEGQNVTLSCEQNLNHDAMYWYRQDPGQGLRLIYYSQIVNDFQKGDIAEGYSVSREKKESFPLTVTSAQKNPTAFYLCASSTEPNTGVAFFGQGTRLTVV.

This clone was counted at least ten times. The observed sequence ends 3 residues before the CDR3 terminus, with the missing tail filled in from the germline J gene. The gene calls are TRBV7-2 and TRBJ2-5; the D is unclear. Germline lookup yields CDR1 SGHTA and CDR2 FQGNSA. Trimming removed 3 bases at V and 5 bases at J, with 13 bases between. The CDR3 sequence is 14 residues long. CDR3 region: CASSFYQERETQYF. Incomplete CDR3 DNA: TGTGCCAGCAGCTTCTATCAGGAAAGGGAGACC.

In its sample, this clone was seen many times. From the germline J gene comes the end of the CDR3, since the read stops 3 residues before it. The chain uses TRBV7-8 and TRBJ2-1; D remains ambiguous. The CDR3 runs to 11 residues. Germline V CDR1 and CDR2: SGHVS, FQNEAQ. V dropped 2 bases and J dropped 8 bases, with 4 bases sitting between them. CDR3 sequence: CASSLIDEQFF. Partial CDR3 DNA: TGTGCCAGCAGCTTAATCGATGAG.

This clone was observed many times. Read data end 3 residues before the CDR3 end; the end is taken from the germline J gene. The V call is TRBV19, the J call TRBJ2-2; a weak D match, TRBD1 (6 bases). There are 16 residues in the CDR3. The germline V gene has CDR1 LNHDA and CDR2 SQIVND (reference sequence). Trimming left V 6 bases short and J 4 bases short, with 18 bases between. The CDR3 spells CASRNHRVGVTGELFF. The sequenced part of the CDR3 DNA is TGTGCCAGTAGAAACCACAGGGTAGGGGTCACCGGGGAG. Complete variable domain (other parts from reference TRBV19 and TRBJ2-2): DGGITQSPKYLFRKEGQNVTLSCEQNLNHDAMYWYRQDPGQGLRLIYYSQIVNDFQKGDIAEGYSVSREKKESFPLTVTSAQKNPTAFYLCASRNHRVGVTGELFFGEGSRLTVL.

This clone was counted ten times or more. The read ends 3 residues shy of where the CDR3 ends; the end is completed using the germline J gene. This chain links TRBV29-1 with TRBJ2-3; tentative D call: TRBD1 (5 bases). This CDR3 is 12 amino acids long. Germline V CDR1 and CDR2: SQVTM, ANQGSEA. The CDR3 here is CSVQQDQETQYF. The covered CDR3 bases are TGCAGCGTCCAACAGGACCAAGAGACG.

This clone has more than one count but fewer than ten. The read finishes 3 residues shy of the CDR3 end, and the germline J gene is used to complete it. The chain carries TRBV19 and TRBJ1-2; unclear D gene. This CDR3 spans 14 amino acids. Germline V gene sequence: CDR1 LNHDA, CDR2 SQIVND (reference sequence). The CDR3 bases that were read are TGTGCCAGTAGTATACCCGGGAACGACTACGAC. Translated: CASSIPGNDYD. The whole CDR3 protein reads CASSIPGNDYDYTF.

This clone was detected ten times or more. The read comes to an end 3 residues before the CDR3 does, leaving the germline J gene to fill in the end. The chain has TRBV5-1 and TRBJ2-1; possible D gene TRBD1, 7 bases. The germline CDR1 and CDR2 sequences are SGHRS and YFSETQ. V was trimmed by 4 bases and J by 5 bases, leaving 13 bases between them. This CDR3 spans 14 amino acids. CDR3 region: CASSPGQRDNEQFF. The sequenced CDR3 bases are TGCGCCAGCAGCCCGGGACAGCGGGACAATGAG.

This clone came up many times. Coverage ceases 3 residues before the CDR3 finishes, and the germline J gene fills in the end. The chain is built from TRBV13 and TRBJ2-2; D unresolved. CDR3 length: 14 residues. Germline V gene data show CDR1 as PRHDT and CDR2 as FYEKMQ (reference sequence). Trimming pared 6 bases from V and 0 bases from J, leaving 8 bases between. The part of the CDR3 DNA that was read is TGTGCCAGCAGACGCGGAGCGAACACCGGGGAG. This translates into CASRRGANTGE. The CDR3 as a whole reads CASRRGANTGELFF.

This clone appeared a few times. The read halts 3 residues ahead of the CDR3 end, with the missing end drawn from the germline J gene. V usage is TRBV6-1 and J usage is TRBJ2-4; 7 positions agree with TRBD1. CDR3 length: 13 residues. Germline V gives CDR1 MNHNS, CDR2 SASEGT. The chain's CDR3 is CASSDIGGLGQYF. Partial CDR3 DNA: TGTGCCAGCAGTGATATAGGGGGCCTTGGT.

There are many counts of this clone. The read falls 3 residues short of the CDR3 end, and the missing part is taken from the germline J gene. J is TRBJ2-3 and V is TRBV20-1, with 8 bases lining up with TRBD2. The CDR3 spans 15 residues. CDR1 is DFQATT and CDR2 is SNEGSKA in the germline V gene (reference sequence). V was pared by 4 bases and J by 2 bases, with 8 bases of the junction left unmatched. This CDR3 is CSATQGAGATDTQYF. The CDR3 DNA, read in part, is TGCAGTGCTACCCAGGGAGCGGGAGCCACAGATACG.

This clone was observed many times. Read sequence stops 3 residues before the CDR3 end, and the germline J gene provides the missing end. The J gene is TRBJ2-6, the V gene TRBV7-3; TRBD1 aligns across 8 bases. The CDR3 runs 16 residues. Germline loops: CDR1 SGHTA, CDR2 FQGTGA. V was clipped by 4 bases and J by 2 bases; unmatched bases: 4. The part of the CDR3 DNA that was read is TGTGCCAGCAGCTCCGGACAGGGCACTGGGGCCAACGTC. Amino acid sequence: CASSSGQGTGANV. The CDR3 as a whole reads CASSSGQGTGANVLTF.

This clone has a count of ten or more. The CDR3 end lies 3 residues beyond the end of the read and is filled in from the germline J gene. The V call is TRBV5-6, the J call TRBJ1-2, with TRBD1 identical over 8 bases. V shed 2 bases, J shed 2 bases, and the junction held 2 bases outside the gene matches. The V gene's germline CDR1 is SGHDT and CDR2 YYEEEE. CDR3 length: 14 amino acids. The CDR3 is CASSFRTGNYGYTF. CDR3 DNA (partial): TGTGCCAGCAGCTTTAGGACAGGGAACTATGGC.